This T cell receptor beta chain was recovered during a study of T cells expressing NK-cell markers. This CDR3 is built from 15 residues. Synthesis of TCR beta cDNA relied on 5'RACE template switching carrying UMIs. Each CDR3 protein gets one entry in TCRdb, which reprocessed the 5' RACE reads and gives no DNA. The sample totals 400,000 to 450,000 distinct CDR3 sequences. The sample consisted of blood T cells: a sorted CD56 or NKG2C T cell subset, CD4+ or CD8+ T cells, or bulk PBMC T cells (not recorded which). The chain has TRBV12-3 or TRBV12-4 and TRBJ2-2; the TCRdb call, TRBD1, lacks DNA for checking. The source of this sequence is a woman aged 18 to 75 in good health. CDR3 residues: CASIFSGGATGELFF.